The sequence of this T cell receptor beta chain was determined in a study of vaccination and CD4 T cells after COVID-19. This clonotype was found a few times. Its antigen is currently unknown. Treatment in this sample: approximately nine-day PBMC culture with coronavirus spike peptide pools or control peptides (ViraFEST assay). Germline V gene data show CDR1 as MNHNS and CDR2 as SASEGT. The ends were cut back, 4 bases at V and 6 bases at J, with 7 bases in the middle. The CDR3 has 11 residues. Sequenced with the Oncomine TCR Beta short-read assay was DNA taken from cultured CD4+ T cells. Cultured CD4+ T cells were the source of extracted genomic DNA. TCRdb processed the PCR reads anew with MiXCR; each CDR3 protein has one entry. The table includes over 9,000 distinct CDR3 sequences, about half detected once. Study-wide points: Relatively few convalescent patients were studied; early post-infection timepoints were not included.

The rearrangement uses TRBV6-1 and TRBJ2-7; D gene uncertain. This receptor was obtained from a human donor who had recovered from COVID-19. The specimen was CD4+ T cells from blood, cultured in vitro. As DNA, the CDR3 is TGTGCCAGCAGTGGAATATCCGAGCAGTACTTC. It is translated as CASSGISEQYF.